The source of this T cell receptor beta chain is a study of CD8 T cells in Susac syndrome. V lost 5 bases, J lost 1 base, and 14 bases lay in between. Germline assignment: CDR1 SGHVS and CDR2 FQNEAQ. There are 15 residues in the CDR3. After extraction with the RNeasy kit, about 0.5 to 1 ug of the RNA was reverse transcribed using random hexamers. Multiplex immunoSEQ PCR targeted 54 Vbeta and 13 Jbeta TCR beta segments. Via MiXCR, TCRdb re-called the immunoSEQ multiplex PCR reads, giving one row per CDR3 protein. Among hundreds of thousands of distinct CDR3 sequences listed, about 94% were seen once. CD8+ and CD4+ T cells from blood underwent TCR beta sequencing. In contrast to the negatively isolated CD8+ and CD4+ T cells, TEMRA cells were FACS-enriched.

The source of this sequence is a human donor with multiple sclerosis. This chain links TRBV7-8 with TRBJ1-1; no firm D call. The sequencing sample was made of CD4+ T cells from PBMCs. The CDR3 loop reads CASSPPGSANTEAFF. The CDR3 DNA reads TGTGCCAGCAGCCCGCCGGGATCGGCGAACACTGAAGCTTTCTTT.